The rows below give T cell receptor beta chains drawn from one sample of a study of blood T cell repertoires in COVID-19. TCRdb's copy holds only in-frame clones and misses some; the assay was immunoSEQ multiplex PCR. The sample includes roughly 49,000 clones, less than 90% of them seen just once. The material sequenced was peripheral blood. The source is a human donor in a cohort sampled during active COVID-19. The CDR3 runs from the conserved cysteine through the conserved F or W. The D gene is left open where the match is weak. For some rows the clone size is stated as once, few or many, or as a class when expanded; others skip it.

j_call: TRBJ1-4
v_call: TRBV30
clone_size: -
d_call: TRBD1
cdr3_nt: TGTGCCTGGAGTGTGGGGACAGGGGGTGAAAAACTGTTTTTT
cdr3_aa: CAWSVGTGGEKLFF

j_call: TRBJ1-3
v_call: TRBV28
clone_size: -
d_call: -
cdr3_nt: TGTGCCACCCACACCACCCTCTCTGGAAACACCATATATTTT
cdr3_aa: CATHTTLSGNTIYF

j_call: TRBJ1-4
v_call: TRBV6-1
clone_size: few
d_call: TRBD1
cdr3_nt: TGTGCCAGCAGTGAACAGCCGGGACAGGGAAAAAAACTGTTTTTT
cdr3_aa: CASSEQPGQGKKLFF

j_call: TRBJ2-1
v_call: TRBV5-1
clone_size: -
d_call: TRBD1
cdr3_nt: TGCGCCAGCAGCGCCGAACAGGGGGTTGAGCAGTTCTTC
cdr3_aa: CASSAEQGVEQFF

j_call: TRBJ2-7
v_call: TRBV5-1
clone_size: -
d_call: TRBD1
cdr3_nt: TGCGCCAGCAGCGAGACAGGGGCCTCCTACGAGCAGTACTTC
cdr3_aa: CASSETGASYEQYF

j_call: TRBJ1-1
v_call: TRBV19
clone_size: -
d_call: TRBD1
cdr3_nt: TGTGCCAGTACGACAGGGGAAAGAGACACTGAAGCTTTCTTT
cdr3_aa: CASTTGERDTEAFF

j_call: TRBJ1-6
v_call: TRBV5-1
clone_size: -
d_call: TRBD1
cdr3_nt: TGCGCCAGCAGCTTGCTCCCGGGACAGGGAGATAATTCACCCCTCCACTTT
cdr3_aa: CASSLLPGQGDNSPLHF

j_call: TRBJ1-5
v_call: TRBV6-4
clone_size: -
d_call: -
cdr3_nt: TGTGCCAGCAGTGACTTGAGGAGAGACTATAGCAATCAGCCCCAGCATTTT
cdr3_aa: CASSDLRRDYSNQPQHF

j_call: TRBJ1-1
v_call: TRBV6-5
clone_size: -
d_call: -
cdr3_nt: TGTGCCAGCAGGGGGGCGGGCGAAGGAGAAGCTTTCTTT
cdr3_aa: CASRGAGEGEAFF

j_call: TRBJ1-1
v_call: TRBV6-1
clone_size: -
d_call: TRBD1
cdr3_nt: TGTGCCAGCAGTGAAGCTCTTACAGGGGCCAGCACTGAAGCTTTCTTT
cdr3_aa: CASSEALTGASTEAFF

j_call: TRBJ2-7
v_call: TRBV27
clone_size: -
d_call: TRBD1
cdr3_nt: TGTGCCAGCAGTTCCCAGGGGGTAGTTGAAGAGCAGTACTTC
cdr3_aa: CASSSQGVVEEQYF

j_call: TRBJ2-3
v_call: TRBV3-1/TRBV3-2
clone_size: once
d_call: -
cdr3_nt: TGTGCCAGCAGCCAAGATCGGGTTCATACGCAGTATTTT
cdr3_aa: CASSQDRVHTQYF

j_call: TRBJ1-6
v_call: TRBV5-4
clone_size: -
d_call: TRBD1
cdr3_nt: TGTGCCAGCAGCTTGGCTTGGACAGGGGGCAATTCACCCCTCCACTTT
cdr3_aa: CASSLAWTGGNSPLHF

j_call: TRBJ2-7
v_call: TRBV9
clone_size: -
d_call: -
cdr3_nt: TGTGCCAGCAGCGTAGATGCCGGAGCCTACGAGCAGTACTTC
cdr3_aa: CASSVDAGAYEQYF

j_call: TRBJ1-1
v_call: TRBV18
clone_size: -
d_call: -
cdr3_nt: TGTGCCAGCTCACCGGGGCAGGGCACTGAAGCTTTCTTT
cdr3_aa: CASSPGQGTEAFF

j_call: TRBJ2-7
v_call: TRBV23-1
clone_size: -
d_call: -
cdr3_nt: TGCGCCAGCAGTCAATCATGGAGGGATCCCTACGAGCAGTACTTC
cdr3_aa: CASSQSWRDPYEQYF

j_call: TRBJ1-2
v_call: TRBV2
clone_size: -
d_call: TRBD1
cdr3_nt: TGTGCCACCAGGGACAGGGGGCAGGATGGCTACACCTTC
cdr3_aa: CATRDRGQDGYTF

j_call: TRBJ1-3
v_call: TRBV2
clone_size: -
d_call: -
cdr3_nt: TGTGCCAGCAGTGAAAGGGGCCAAATGGGAAACACCATATATTTT
cdr3_aa: CASSERGQMGNTIYF

j_call: TRBJ2-7
v_call: TRBV6-5
clone_size: -
d_call: -
cdr3_nt: TGTGCCAGCGTCGGGGGTTACTCCTACGAGCAGTACTTC
cdr3_aa: CASVGGYSYEQYF

j_call: TRBJ2-7
v_call: TRBV5-4
clone_size: -
d_call: TRBD1
cdr3_nt: TGTGCCAGCAGCCAGGACAGGGGCTCCTACGAGCAGTACTTC
cdr3_aa: CASSQDRGSYEQYF

j_call: TRBJ2-7
v_call: TRBV7-2
clone_size: -
d_call: TRBD1
cdr3_nt: TGTGCCAGCAGCTTAGGAGGGGGCGGATTGAGTGAGCAGTACTTC
cdr3_aa: CASSLGGGGLSEQYF

j_call: TRBJ1-1
v_call: TRBV6-1
clone_size: -
d_call: TRBD1
cdr3_nt: TGTGCCAGCAGTGATTTGACAGGGTTGGTAACTGAAGCTTTCTTT
cdr3_aa: CASSDLTGLVTEAFF

j_call: TRBJ1-4
v_call: TRBV25-1
clone_size: -
d_call: TRBD1
cdr3_nt: TGTGCCAGCAGTGAACCCGGACAGGCGAAACTGTTTTTT
cdr3_aa: CASSEPGQAKLFF

j_call: TRBJ2-1
v_call: TRBV10-1
clone_size: -
d_call: -
cdr3_nt: TGCGCCAGCAGTGGGGCTACTAGGGTCGGGTTTGGGCACAATGAGCAGTTCTTC
cdr3_aa: CASSGATRVGFGHNEQFF

j_call: TRBJ1-2
v_call: TRBV5-8
clone_size: -
d_call: -
cdr3_nt: TGTGCCAGCAGCAGGGGTGGAGATGGCTACACCTTC
cdr3_aa: CASSRGGDGYTF

j_call: TRBJ2-1
v_call: TRBV28
clone_size: -
d_call: -
cdr3_nt: TGTGCCATCAAAAAGAGCTACGGGAACAATGAGCAGTTCTTC
cdr3_aa: CAIKKSYGNNEQFF

j_call: TRBJ2-7
v_call: TRBV7-9
clone_size: -
d_call: TRBD1
cdr3_nt: TGTGCCAGCAGCCCCCGGACAGGGTATTCCTACGAGCAGTACTTC
cdr3_aa: CASSPRTGYSYEQYF

j_call: TRBJ1-1
v_call: TRBV7-9
clone_size: -
d_call: TRBD1
cdr3_nt: TGTGCCAGCAGCCCTCTTCGAGGGACAGACGTTGAAGCTTTCTTT
cdr3_aa: CASSPLRGTDVEAFF

j_call: TRBJ2-7
v_call: TRBV6-1
clone_size: -
d_call: TRBD1
cdr3_nt: TGTGCCAGCAGTGAAAGAGGACAGGGTACATCCTACGAGCAGTACTTC
cdr3_aa: CASSERGQGTSYEQYF

j_call: TRBJ2-3
v_call: TRBV7-2
clone_size: -
d_call: TRBD2
cdr3_nt: TGTGCCAGCAGAAAAGCTAGCGGGGGTCAGGCAGATACGCAGTATTTT
cdr3_aa: CASRKASGGQADTQYF

j_call: TRBJ1-4
v_call: TRBV4-1
clone_size: once
d_call: -
cdr3_nt: TGCGCCAGCAGCCAAGCGACAGCAACTAATGAAAAACTGTTTTTT
cdr3_aa: CASSQATATNEKLFF

j_call: TRBJ2-2
v_call: TRBV9
clone_size: -
d_call: -
cdr3_nt: TGTGCCAGCAGCGTAGGGGGAGGCGTTAACACCGGGGAGCTGTTTTTT
cdr3_aa: CASSVGGGVNTGELFF

j_call: TRBJ2-7
v_call: TRBV4-1
clone_size: -
d_call: -
cdr3_nt: TGCGCCAGCAGCCAAGAGATTTCAGGGTTTGGCGAGCAGTACTTC
cdr3_aa: CASSQEISGFGEQYF

j_call: TRBJ1-5
v_call: TRBV30
clone_size: -
d_call: TRBD1
cdr3_nt: TGTGCCTGGACCGCAGGGGGCGGGGGTCAGCCCCAGCATTTT
cdr3_aa: CAWTAGGGGQPQHF